The 11 T cell receptor beta chains below were found in one sample sequenced in a study of T cell responses to AZD1222 COVID-19 vaccine. TCRdb's copy holds only in-frame clones and misses some; the assay was immunoSEQ multiplex PCR. There are 190,000 or so clones in the sample; approximately 94% occur only once, and less than 1.2% lies in the top ten. Sequenced here: peripheral blood, sampled 28 days after the second AZD1222 dose. The receptors derive from an adult who received the AZD1222 COVID-19 vaccine.

The chain has TRBV3-1 (or the pseudogene TRBV3-2) and TRBJ1-1; unclear D gene. In germline, CDR1 is LGHDT, CDR2 YNNKEL (reference sequence). This CDR3 contains 13 residues. Trimming shortened V by 0 bases and J by 1 base, and 3 bases separated the two germline ends. DNA for the CDR3: TGTGCCAGCAGCCAAGACGGGAACACTGAAGCTTTCTTT. Its protein is CASSQDGNTEAFF.

V gene TRBV19 combines with J gene TRBJ1-2, with D uncertain. The CDR3 runs to 15 residues. Trimming left V 3 bases short and J 4 bases short, with 15 bases between. The germline gives CDR1 LNHDA, CDR2 SQIVND (reference sequence). The DNA for the CDR3 is TGTGCCAGTAGTATCCCTCGCCGGGGAGGCTATGGCTACACCTTC. Residues: CASSIPRRGGYGYTF.

The rearrangement links TRBV19 to TRBJ1-2; no firm D call. This CDR3 has 16 residues. The germline gives CDR1 LNHDA, CDR2 SQIVND (reference sequence). V lost 0 bases and J lost 0, with 11 bases in between. CDR3 in DNA: TGTGCCAGTAGTATAGATCCCGGACGATCTAACTATGGCTACACCTTC. This encodes CASSIDPGRSNYGYTF.

The chain is built from TRBV6-5 and TRBJ1-3; possible D gene TRBD1, 5 bases. Germline values: CDR1 MNHEY, CDR2 SVGAGI. Deletions cut 7 bases from V and 0 bases from J, with 13 bases between. There are 15 residues in the CDR3. CDR3 nucleotide sequence: TGTGCCAGCACCGGGGCAGCGAGCTCTGGAAACACCATATATTTT. Translating it yields CASTGAASSGNTIYF.

V is TRBV15 and J is TRBJ1-2; unclear D gene. V lost 2 bases and J 6 bases, leaving 16 bases between the germline ends. Germline V gene lookup returns CDR1 LNHNV and CDR2 YYDKDF (reference sequence). The CDR3 sequence is 15 residues long. CDR3 in DNA: TGTGCCACCAGCAGACTTAGTCCCGCTGGGGATGGCTACACCTTC. It encodes CATSRLSPAGDGYTF.

The gene calls are TRBV6-5 and TRBJ2-1; 9 bases are shared with TRBD1. The J segment lost 10 bases and the V segment lost 0 bases, leaving 10 bases of the junction unmatched. This CDR3 has 16 amino acids. The germline V gene has CDR1 MNHEY and CDR2 SVGAGI. The CDR3 loop is CASSYSVGQGPREQFF. In nucleotides, the CDR3 is TGTGCCAGCAGTTACTCGGTGGGACAGGGACCCCGGGAGCAGTTCTTC.

This clone was observed once. The chain is built from TRBV3-1 (or the pseudogene TRBV3-2) and TRBJ1-5; D not resolved. Trimming removed 0 bases at V and 7 bases at J, with 7 bases between. Germline CDR1 LGHDT, CDR2 YNNKEL (reference sequence). CDR3 size: 13 residues. The CDR3 DNA reads as TGTGCCAGCAGCCAAGATGGCGCCCAGCCCCAGCATTTT. Residues: CASSQDGAQPQHF.

This clone has only a few counts. The gene calls are TRBV5-5 and TRBJ2-3; the D is unclear. Germline V gene sequence: CDR1 SGHKS, CDR2 YYEKEE (reference sequence). The CDR3 totals 17 residues. The V and J ends lost 2 bases and 4 bases respectively, with 20 bases between them. Here the CDR3 reads CASSLIAVPTASDTQYF. The CDR3 DNA reads TGTGCCAGCAGCTTAATTGCAGTACCTACCGCCTCAGATACGCAGTATTTT.

This chain uses TRBV5-1 with TRBJ2-3; 7 nucleotides agree with TRBD1. Trimming took 3 bases from V and 7 from J; bases not matched to a gene: 2. CDR3 length: 12 amino acids. The V gene's germline CDR1 is SGHRS and CDR2 YFSETQ. CDR3 amino acids: CASSSGQNTQYF. CDR3 bases: TGCGCCAGCAGCTCGGGACAGAATACGCAGTATTTT.

V gene TRBV6-2 or TRBV6-3 combines with J gene TRBJ2-3; D possibly corresponds to TRBD2 (5 bases). The germline V gene has CDR1 MNHEY and CDR2 SVGEGT. This CDR3 has 15 residues. V was pared by 2 bases and J by 1 base, with 10 bases between. CDR3 in DNA: TGTGCCAGCAGTTACCCGCCCGGGGGCACAGATACGCAGTATTTT. Protein product: CASSYPPGGTDTQYF.

V usage is TRBV5-1 and J usage is TRBJ2-7; D is ambiguous. This CDR3 spans 16 amino acids. Germline V lookup: CDR1 SGHRS, CDR2 YFSETQ. Trimming took off 0 bases at V and 5 bases at J, with 18 bases between the two ends. In DNA form, the CDR3 reads TGCGCCAGCAGCTTGGACCCGACACGGCTAGGGAACGAGCAGTACTTC. Protein product: CASSLDPTRLGNEQYF.